This TCR beta chain was identified in a study of cytomegalovirus exposure and HLA in healthy donors. Findings and caveats of the study: The investigators catalogued 164 TCR beta chains as cytomegalovirus-associated. Using the classifier, cytomegalovirus status was reportedly diagnosed with high specificity and sensitivity. In a later analysis, a missense DCLRE1C variant was linked to TCR beta V- and J-gene trimming. In vitro data verified a few CMV-associated chains as specific for CMV antigens.

The germline V gene has CDR1 KGHSH and CDR2 LQKENI. V shed 2 bases and J shed 3 bases, with 8 bases lying between them. The CDR3 is 13 amino acids. In this sample, this clone turned up a few times. Its specificity is unknown. The PCR contained 60 Vbeta and 13 Jbeta primers. The method was immunoSEQ multiplex PCR; TCRdb's version includes in-frame clones alone and lacks a portion of them. The sample holds about 130,000 clones, roughly a tenth seen once. This sequence joins TRBV18 and TRBJ2-7; D is unclear. This sequence originates from a woman between 18 and 29 years old in good health and CMV-seropositive. The specimen sequenced was PBMCs. The CDR3 loop is CASSPARHYEQYF. The DNA of the CDR3 is TGTGCCAGCTCACCAGCTAGGCACTACGAGCAGTACTTC.